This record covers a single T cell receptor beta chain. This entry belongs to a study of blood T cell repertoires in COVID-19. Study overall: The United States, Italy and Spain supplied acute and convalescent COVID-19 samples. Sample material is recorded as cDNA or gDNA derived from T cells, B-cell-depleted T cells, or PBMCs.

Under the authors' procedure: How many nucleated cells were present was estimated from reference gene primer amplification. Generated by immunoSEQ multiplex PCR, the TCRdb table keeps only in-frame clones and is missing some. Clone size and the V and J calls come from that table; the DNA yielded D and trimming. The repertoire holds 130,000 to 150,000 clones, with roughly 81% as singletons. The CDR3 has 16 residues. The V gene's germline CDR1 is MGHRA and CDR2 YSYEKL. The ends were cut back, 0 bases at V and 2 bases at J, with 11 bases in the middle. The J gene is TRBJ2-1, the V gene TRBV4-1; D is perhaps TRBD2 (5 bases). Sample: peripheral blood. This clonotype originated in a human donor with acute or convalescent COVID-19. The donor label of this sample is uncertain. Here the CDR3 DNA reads TGCGCCAGCAGCCAAGACAGGCAGCGGCCCTACAATGAGCAGTTCTTC. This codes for CASSQDRQRPYNEQFF.